One T cell receptor beta chain is described in this entry. The sample is drawn from a study of T-cell reconstitution after alpha-beta-depleted transplantation in children. Unique molecular identifiers tagged the TCRbeta library. MiXCR, run by TCRdb on the PCR reads, gives a single entry per CDR3 protein. The sample lists some 290,000 distinct CDR3 sequences, almost 10% occurring once. CDR3 length: 15 amino acids. V was trimmed by 5 bases and J by 6 bases, leaving 14 bases between them. Per the germline V gene, CDR1 is MGHDK and CDR2 is SYGVNS. The sequence was obtained from a human donor who donated a stem cell graft to a child with SCID. Sequenced here: PBMCs from the stem cell graft donor, sampled from the stem cell graft. The chain has TRBV25-1 and TRBJ1-6; D not certain. CDR3 sequence (DNA): TGTGCCAGCAGTTTGCCCGGAAGCCCTAATTCACCCCTCCACTTT. Translation: CASSLPGSPNSPLHF.